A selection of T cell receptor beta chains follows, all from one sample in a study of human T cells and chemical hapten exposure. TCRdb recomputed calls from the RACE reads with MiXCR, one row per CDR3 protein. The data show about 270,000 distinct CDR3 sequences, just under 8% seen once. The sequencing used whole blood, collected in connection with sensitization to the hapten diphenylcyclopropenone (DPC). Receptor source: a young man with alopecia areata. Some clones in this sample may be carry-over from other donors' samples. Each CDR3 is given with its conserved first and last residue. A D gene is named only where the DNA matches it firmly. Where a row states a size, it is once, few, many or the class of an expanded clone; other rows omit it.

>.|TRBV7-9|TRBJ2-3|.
CASSLYQGTDTQYF
TGTGCCAGCAGCTTATACCAGGGCACAGATACGCAGTATTTT
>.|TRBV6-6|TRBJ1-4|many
CASSIGRTREKLFF
TGTGCCAGCAGCATAGGACGGACTAGGGAAAAACTGTTTTTT
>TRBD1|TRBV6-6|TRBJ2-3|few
CASSVYSYYQGAIDTQYF
TGTGCCAGCAGCGTTTATTCTTACTACCAGGGGGCAATAGATACGCAGTATTTT
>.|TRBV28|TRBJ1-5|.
CASSWVSRGNGNQPQHF
TGTGCCAGCAGTTGGGTCTCCAGGGGAAACGGCAATCAGCCCCAGCATTTT
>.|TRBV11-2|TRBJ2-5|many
CASSPDTQETQYF
TGTGCCAGCAGCCCCGACACACAAGAGACCCAGTACTTC
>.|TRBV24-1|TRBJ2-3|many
CATSRGEDTQYF
TGTGCCACCAGCCGAGGGGAAGATACGCAGTATTTT
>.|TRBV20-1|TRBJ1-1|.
CSAPWGGAVGTEAFF
TGCAGTGCTCCCTGGGGAGGGGCAGTTGGAACTGAAGCTTTCTTT
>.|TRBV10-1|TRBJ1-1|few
CASSEQGTEAFF
TGCGCCAGCAGTGAGCAGGGCACTGAAGCTTTCTTT
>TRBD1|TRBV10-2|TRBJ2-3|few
CASSDFRTGGTDTQYF
TGCGCCAGCAGTGATTTTCGGACAGGGGGGACAGATACGCAGTATTTT
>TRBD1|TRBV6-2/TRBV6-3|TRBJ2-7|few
CASRYPGQPREQYF
TGTGCCAGCAGATACCCGGGACAGCCTCGCGAGCAGTACTTC
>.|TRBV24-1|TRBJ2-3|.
CATSDLGADLIDTQYF
TGTGCCACCAGTGATTTGGGAGCGGATTTGATAGATACGCAGTATTTT
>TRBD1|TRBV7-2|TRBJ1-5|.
CASSPQGTGFEPQHF
TGTGCCAGCAGCCCCCAGGGGACAGGCTTCGAGCCCCAGCATTTT
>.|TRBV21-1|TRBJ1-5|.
CASSFRTGRASNQPQHF
TGTGCCAGCAGCTTCCGGACAGGGAGGGCTAGCAATCAGCCCCAGCATTTT
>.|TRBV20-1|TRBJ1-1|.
CSARGGVSVVTEAFF
TGCAGTGCTAGAGGAGGAGTCTCGGTGGTCACTGAAGCTTTCTTT
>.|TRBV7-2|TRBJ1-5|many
CASSLVTGSNQPQHF
TGTGCCAGCAGCTTGGTAACAGGAAGCAATCAGCCCCAGCATTTT
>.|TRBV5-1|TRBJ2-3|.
CASMWGPGTDTQYF
TGCGCCAGCATGTGGGGGCCTGGCACAGATACGCAGTATTTT
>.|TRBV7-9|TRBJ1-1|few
CASSLGKGHGERWNTEAFF
TGTGCCAGCAGCTTAGGGAAGGGACACGGAGAGAGATGGAACACTGAAGCTTTCTTT
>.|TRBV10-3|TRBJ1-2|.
CAISEPGPTPYGYTF
TGTGCCATCAGTGAGCCGGGACCGACGCCCTATGGCTACACCTTC
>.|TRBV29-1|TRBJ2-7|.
CSALDRLTYEQYF
TGCAGCGCCCTGGACAGATTAACATACGAGCAGTACTTC
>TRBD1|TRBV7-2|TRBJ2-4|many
CASSLGGGRNIQYF
TGTGCCAGCAGCTTAGGAGGGGGCCGAAACATTCAGTACTTC
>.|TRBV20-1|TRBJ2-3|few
CSARGVKGLSTDTQYF
TGCAGTGCTAGGGGGGTAAAGGGACTCAGCACAGATACGCAGTATTTT
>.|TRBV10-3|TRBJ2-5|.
CAISAYGHSQETQYF
TGTGCCATCAGTGCATACGGACACTCCCAAGAGACCCAGTACTTC
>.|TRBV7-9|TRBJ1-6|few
CASSLGWAQNSPLHF
TGTGCCAGCAGCTTAGGATGGGCTCAGAATTCACCCCTCCACTTT
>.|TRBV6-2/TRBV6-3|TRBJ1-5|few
CASSPQGVDQPQHF
TGTGCCAGCAGTCCACAGGGAGTCGATCAGCCCCAGCATTTT
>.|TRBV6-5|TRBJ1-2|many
CASSYSPHGPINNYGYTF
TGTGCCAGCAGTTACTCCCCCCACGGCCCGATCAATAACTATGGCTACACCTTC
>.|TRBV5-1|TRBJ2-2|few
CASSLDINTGELFF
TGCGCCAGCAGCTTAGACATTAACACCGGGGAGCTGTTTTTT
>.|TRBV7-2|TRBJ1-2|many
CASSLKASTGYTF
TGTGCCAGCAGCTTAAAGGCTTCGACTGGCTACACCTTC
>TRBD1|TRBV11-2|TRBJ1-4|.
CASSFRRDRGREKLFF
TGTGCCAGCAGCTTCCGAAGGGACAGGGGGCGCGAAAAACTGTTTTTT
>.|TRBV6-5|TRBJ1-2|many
CASSRDSYYGYTF
TGTGCCAGCAGTCGAGACAGCTACTATGGCTACACCTTC
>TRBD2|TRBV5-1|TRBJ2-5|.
CASSLVSGGETQYF
TGCGCCAGCAGCTTGGTCAGCGGGGGAGAGACCCAGTACTTC
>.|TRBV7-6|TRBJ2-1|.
CASSQAQAGYDEQFF
TGTGCCAGCAGCCAGGCCCAGGCTGGCTACGATGAGCAGTTCTTC
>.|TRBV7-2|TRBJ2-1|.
CASSLAGGLYNEQFF
TGTGCCAGCAGCTTAGCGGGTGGACTCTACAATGAGCAGTTCTTC
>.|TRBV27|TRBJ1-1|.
CASSPAPMNTEAFF
TGTGCCAGCAGTCCGGCACCTATGAACACTGAAGCTTTCTTT